The 24 T cell receptor beta chains reported below all come from one sample, sequenced in a study of response to subunit inactivated influenza vaccine. Each CDR3 protein gets one entry after TCRdb re-called the RT-PCR reads with MiXCR. The repertoire holds over 650,000 distinct CDR3 sequences, with roughly 20% as singletons. Sequencing was performed on PBMCs from blood, taken 5 days after vaccination. These receptors were taken from a man aged 50 or older who received an inactivated influenza vaccine.

This clonotype was counted a few times. The rearrangement joins TRBV12-3 or TRBV12-4 to TRBJ1-4; 7 bases map to TRBD1. The CDR3 is made up of 12 amino acids. Trimming took 5 bases from V and 11 from J; bases not matched to a gene: 5. CDR3 protein: CASSRDSSKLFF. The CDR3 DNA is TGTGCCAGCAGTCGGGACAGCAGTAAACTGTTTTTT.

The rearrangement uses TRBV3-1 and TRBJ2-1, with 9 bases lining up with TRBD1. The CDR3 contains 15 residues. Germline values: CDR1 LGHDT, CDR2 YNNKEL (reference sequence). Germline trimming cut 4 bases from V and 5 bases from J; bases unmatched to any gene: 6. The CDR3 DNA is TGTGCCAGCAGCCTGACCGGGACAGGGAACAATGAGCAGTTCTTC. Translation: CASSLTGTGNNEQFF.

This clonotype was observed a few times. The genes are TRBV19 and TRBJ2-3, with D unclear. Trimming pared 5 bases from V and 4 bases from J, leaving 10 bases between. The CDR3 runs to 13 residues. Germline V CDR1 and CDR2: LNHDA, SQIVND (reference sequence). The CDR3 here is CASSPGSPDTQYF. CDR3 sequence (DNA): TGTGCCAGTAGTCCCGGCAGTCCAGATACGCAGTATTTT. Combining the CDR3 with reference TRBV19 and TRBJ2-3 gives the whole variable domain DGGITQSPKYLFRKEGQNVTLSCEQNLNHDAMYWYRQDPGQGLRLIYYSQIVNDFQKGDIAEGYSVSREKKESFPLTVTSAQKNPTAFYLCASSPGSPDTQYFGPGTRLTVL.

The genes are TRBV27 and TRBJ2-1; TRBD1 matches at 7 bases. The CDR3 is made up of 15 amino acids. Germline trimming cut 7 bases from V and 0 bases from J; bases unmatched to any gene: 6. The germline V gene encodes CDR1 MNHEY and CDR2 SMNVEV (reference sequence). The CDR3 DNA follows: TGTGCCAGCACAACAGGGGTTAGCTCCTACAATGAGCAGTTCTTC. Encoded protein: CASTTGVSSYNEQFF.

This clonotype has more than one count but fewer than ten. V is TRBV6-5 and J is TRBJ2-2; D tentatively fits TRBD1 or TRBD2 (5 bases each). The germline V and J ends were trimmed by 5 bases and 6 bases, with 19 bases remaining between them. Germline assignment: CDR1 MNHEY and CDR2 SVGAGI. The CDR3 length is 16 residues. This CDR3 reads CASSNRGREVSGELFF. CDR3 coding DNA: TGTGCCAGCAGTAACCGGGGCAGGGAAGTCTCCGGGGAGCTGTTTTTT.

This clonotype was found a few times. The junction does not match germline at one end; this may be a read error. The V and J genes are TRBV5-1 and TRBJ2-7, with 7 bases fitting TRBD1. The length of the CDR3 is 16 residues. Germline CDR1 is SGHRS and CDR2 is YFSETQ. The CDR3 here is CASSLGDTGTAYEQYF. The CDR3 nucleotides are TGCGCCAGCAGTTTGGGGGACACCGGGACAGCCTACGAGCAGTACTTC.

The chain uses TRBV6-1 and TRBJ1-4; D remains unclear. There are 15 residues in the CDR3. V lost 4 bases and J 7 bases, leaving 16 bases between the germline ends. Per germline, CDR1 MNHNS and CDR2 SASEGT. CDR3 region: CASSGSDTRGEKLFF. CDR3 DNA: TGTGCCAGCAGTGGATCCGACACGCGAGGTGAAAAACTGTTTTTT.

This clonotype came up once. A much larger clone lies one base from this, so it may be a read error. V gene TRBV20-1 combines with J gene TRBJ2-1; TRBD2 aligns across 7 bases. Germline assignment: CDR1 DFQATT and CDR2 SNEGSKA (reference sequence). There are 15 residues in the CDR3. With V trimmed by 3 bases and J by 4 bases, 9 bases remained unmatched. This CDR3 is CSARTSWVFYNEQFF. The CDR3 DNA reads as TGCAGTGCTAGGACTAGCTGGGTCTTTTACAATGAGCAGTTCTTC.

This clonotype was detected only a few times. The chain joins TRBV6-5 to TRBJ2-5; tentatively, D is TRBD1 or TRBD2 (5 bases each). There are 16 residues in the CDR3. The germline V gene has CDR1 MNHEY and CDR2 SVGAGI. Trimming cost V 2 bases and J 4 bases, with 17 bases left between them. CDR3 sequence reads: CASSYSGTPGGETQYF. CDR3 coding DNA: TGTGCCAGCAGTTACAGCGGCACCCCTGGGGGAGAGACCCAGTACTTC.

V is TRBV7-9 and J is TRBJ1-1, with D unresolved. The CDR3 runs to 15 residues. V lost 4 bases and J 0 bases, leaving 12 bases between the germline ends. CDR1 SEHNR and CDR2 FQNEAQ come from the germline V gene (reference sequence). CDR3 protein: CASSSLKGMNTEAFF. As DNA, the CDR3 is TGTGCCAGCAGCTCCCTGAAAGGCATGAACACTGAAGCTTTCTTT. Supplemented by reference TRBV7-9 and TRBJ1-1, the full variable domain reads DTGVSQNPRHKITKRGQNVTFRCDPISEHNRLYWYRQTLGQGPEFLTYFQNEAQLEKSRLLSDRFSAERPKGSFSTLEIQRTEQGDSAMYLCASSSLKGMNTEAFFGQGTRLTVV.

Only a few counts were recorded for this clonotype. This rearrangement joins TRBV5-1 to TRBJ2-2, with TRBD1 as a possible D gene (5 bases). Germline assignment: CDR1 SGHRS and CDR2 YFSETQ. The V end lost 4 bases, the J end lost 2 bases, and 15 bases lay between the germline ends. CDR3 length equals 16 residues. CDR3 residues: CASSDSRKANTGELFF. The CDR3 DNA is TGCGCCAGCAGCGACAGCCGGAAGGCTAACACCGGGGAGCTGTTTTTT.

This chain uses TRBV2 with TRBJ2-1; D may be TRBD1 (6 bases). Trimming took 5 bases from V and 3 from J, leaving 11 bases between them. Germline lookup yields CDR1 SNHLY and CDR2 FYNNEI. This CDR3 contains 14 residues. The CDR3 coding sequence is TGTGCCAGCAGTTCTGAGACAGGCTACAATGAGCAGTTCTTC. Protein sequence: CASSSETGYNEQFF. Filled out from reference TRBV2 and TRBJ2-1, the complete variable domain reads EPEVTQTPSHQVTQMGQEVILRCVPISNHLYFYWYRQILGQKVEFLVSFYNNEISEKSEIFDDQFSVERPDGSNFTLKIRSTKLEDSAMYFCASSSETGYNEQFFGPGTRLTVL.

The V call is TRBV20-1, the J call TRBJ2-7; TRBD1 matches 7 bases. Germline trimming cut 3 bases from V and 2 bases from J; bases unmatched to any gene: 10. The CDR3 contains 15 residues. Germline CDR1 and CDR2: DFQATT and SNEGSKA (reference sequence). This chain's CDR3 is CSASDSGTAAYEQYF. CDR3 coding DNA: TGCAGTGCTAGCGATTCCGGGACAGCGGCCTACGAGCAGTACTTC.

This clonotype was seen only once. This sequence joins TRBV24-1 and TRBJ2-3; 13 bases fit TRBD2. CDR3 length: 17 residues. Germline loops: CDR1 KGHDR, CDR2 SFDVKD. V trimming: 2 bases; J trimming: 1 base; junction bases outside the gene matches: 2. The CDR3 DNA sequence: TGTGCCACCAGTGATTCCGGACTAGCGGGAGGCACAGATACGCAGTATTTT. Translating gives CATSDSGLAGGTDTQYF.

This clonotype was seen more than once but under ten times. The chain has TRBV10-3 and TRBJ1-5; 9 bases map to TRBD1. The CDR3 runs to 17 residues. Germline assignment: CDR1 ENHRY and CDR2 SYGVKD. With 6 bases clipped from V and 2 bases from J, the junction kept 11 bases outside the gene matches. CDR3 residues: CAIRLPGTGSGNQPQHF. Here the CDR3 DNA reads TGTGCCATCAGACTTCCCGGGACAGGGAGTGGCAATCAGCCCCAGCATTTT.

The chain is built from TRBV20-1 and TRBJ2-1; D remains unclear. Between the trimmed V and J ends, which lost 6 bases and 9 bases, there was a span of 15 bases. The germline gives CDR1 DFQATT, CDR2 SNEGSKA (reference sequence). The length of the CDR3 is 12 residues. The CDR3 is CSAPDAAGEQFF. CDR3 bases: TGCAGTGCCCCCGACGCGGCCGGTGAGCAGTTCTTC.

The chain is built from TRBV28 and TRBJ2-2, with D possibly TRBD1 on 6 matching bases. The CDR3 is made up of 16 amino acids. In germline, CDR1 is MDHEN, CDR2 SYDVKM. The ends were cut back, 5 bases at V and 3 bases at J, with 16 bases in the middle. CDR3 residues: CASSPASDRHTGELFF. In DNA form, the CDR3 reads TGTGCCAGCAGTCCAGCAAGCGACAGGCACACCGGGGAGCTGTTTTTT.

This clonotype was counted only a few times. The gene calls are TRBV15 and TRBJ1-4; D remains unclear. The CDR3 contains 16 residues. V was shortened by 0 bases and J by 5 bases, with 13 bases between the two germline ends. The germline V gene has CDR1 LNHNV and CDR2 YYDKDF (reference sequence). In DNA form, the CDR3 reads TGTGCCACCAGCAGAGATGGTCCGTTGGGAAATGAAAAACTGTTTTTT. Translation gives CATSRDGPLGNEKLFF.

This clonotype has more than one count but fewer than ten. The CDR3 here is CASRRRGNLMDTEAFF. Here the CDR3 DNA reads TGTGCCAGCAGGCGGAGGGGGAACCTTATGGACACTGAAGCTTTCTTT. This sequence joins TRBV27 and TRBJ1-1; perhaps TRBD1 as D (6 bases). Germline V gene lookup returns CDR1 MNHEY and CDR2 SMNVEV (reference sequence). This CDR3 contains 16 residues. Trimming removed 6 bases from V and 3 bases from J, with 20 bases in between.

The table lists this clonotype with a few counts. This rearrangement joins TRBV12-3 or TRBV12-4 to TRBJ1-2; D remains ambiguous. The CDR3 runs to 16 residues. With 6 bases removed from V and 0 bases from J, the gap between germline ends came to 17 bases. CDR3 sequence reads: CASSPDGRRTNYGYTF. The CDR3 bases are TGTGCCAGCAGCCCCGACGGAAGAAGAACTAACTATGGCTACACCTTC.

This chain joins TRBV5-1 and TRBJ1-1, with D maybe TRBD1 (6 bases). Germline V gene sequence: CDR1 SGHRS, CDR2 YFSETQ. The V end lost 0 bases, the J end lost 2 bases, and 11 bases lay between the germline ends. CDR3 size: 15 residues. CDR3 in DNA: TGCGCCAGCAGCTTGGACGACAGGACCAACACTGAAGCTTTCTTT. It encodes CASSLDDRTNTEAFF.

V is TRBV3-1 and J is TRBJ2-7; D unresolved. This CDR3 is built from 12 residues. Germline CDR1 LGHDT, CDR2 YNNKEL (reference sequence). V lost 3 bases and J lost 2, with 5 bases in between. The CDR3 nucleotides are TGTGCCAGCAGCCATCTTCCCTACGAGCAGTACTTC. It yields the protein CASSHLPYEQYF.

This chain's CDR3 is CASSLARGSSYEQYF. DNA for the CDR3: TGTGCCAGCAGTTTAGCAAGGGGTTCGTCCTACGAGCAGTACTTC. The chain combines TRBV12-3 or TRBV12-4 with TRBJ2-7, with a weak D call TRBD1 (5 bases). Trimming removed 0 bases from V and 1 base from J, with 10 bases in between. This CDR3 region has 15 residues.

In this sample, this clonotype turned up a few times. The chain links TRBV30 to TRBJ2-1; the match to TRBD2 covers 8 bases. V shed 0 bases, J shed 3 bases, and the junction held 1 base outside the gene matches. This CDR3 has 14 amino acids. Germline assignment: CDR1 GTSNPN and CDR2 SVGIG (reference sequence). The CDR3: CAWSVSGGYNEQFF. As DNA, the CDR3 is TGTGCCTGGAGTGTAAGCGGGGGCTACAATGAGCAGTTCTTC.